These 5 T cell receptor beta chains were all obtained from the same sample, sequenced in a study of blood T cells in healthy people across ages. Primed by a sample-barcoded 5' primer and a J-beta primer mix, a second PCR proceeded for 7 to 11 cycles. In TCRdb, the 5' RACE reads were re-called with MiXCR into one record per CDR3 protein. The data hold approximately 800,000 distinct CDR3 sequences, with more than 20% observed a single time. This sample was shared with a second study, whose subject was T cells of mothers and their children.

Sequencing used blood. The source is a boy under 18 in good health.

This clonotype was counted between two and nine times. The J gene is TRBJ2-7, the V gene TRBV20-1; 9 bases match TRBD1. CDR1 is DFQATT, CDR2 SNEGSKA, per germline (reference sequence). CDR3 size: 16 residues. V shed 1 base and J 5 bases; nucleotides not matched to a gene: 12. The CDR3 spells CSARVNPGTGFDEQYF. The DNA of the CDR3 is TGCAGTGCTAGAGTCAACCCCGGGACAGGGTTCGACGAGCAGTACTTC.

V is TRBV12-3 or TRBV12-4 and J is TRBJ2-1, with TRBD1 matching over 7 bases. The CDR3 is 18 residues long. J was trimmed by 4 bases and V by 1 base; bases with no gene match: 13. This CDR3 reads CASSLDAWKGQWYNEQFF. For the CDR3, the DNA is TGTGCCAGCAGTTTAGATGCATGGAAGGGACAGTGGTACAATGAGCAGTTCTTC.

CDR3 sequence: CASSVAPDRHNYGYTF. CDR3 nucleotide sequence: TGTGCCAGCAGCGTGGCCCCGGACAGGCACAACTATGGCTACACCTTC. V gene TRBV9 combines with J gene TRBJ1-2; 7 bases are a match to TRBD1. Germline V gives CDR1 SGDLS, CDR2 YYNGEE. Germline trimming cut 2 bases from V and 2 bases from J; bases unmatched to any gene: 9. The CDR3 is 16 amino acids.

The chain is built from TRBV20-1 and TRBJ2-5, with 10 nucleotides matching TRBD1. The J call may be wrong; the DNA end is better matched by TRBJ2-1. Germline CDR1 DFQATT, CDR2 SNEGSKA (reference sequence). This CDR3 has 17 amino acids. As DNA, the CDR3 is TGCAGTGCTAGAGACTATACCGGGACAGGGGATTTAAATGAGCAGTTCTTC. Its protein is CSARDYTGTGDLNEQFF.

This clonotype has more than one count but fewer than ten. The chain carries TRBV6-5 and TRBJ2-1, with TRBD2 identical over 9 bases. Looked up from germline, CDR1 is MNHEY and CDR2 is SVGAGI. The CDR3 covers 14 residues. Germline trimming cut 3 bases from V and 9 bases from J; bases unmatched to any gene: 6. CDR3: CASSYAGGPGEQFF. The CDR3 DNA is TGTGCCAGCAGTTATGCGGGAGGGCCGGGTGAGCAGTTCTTC.